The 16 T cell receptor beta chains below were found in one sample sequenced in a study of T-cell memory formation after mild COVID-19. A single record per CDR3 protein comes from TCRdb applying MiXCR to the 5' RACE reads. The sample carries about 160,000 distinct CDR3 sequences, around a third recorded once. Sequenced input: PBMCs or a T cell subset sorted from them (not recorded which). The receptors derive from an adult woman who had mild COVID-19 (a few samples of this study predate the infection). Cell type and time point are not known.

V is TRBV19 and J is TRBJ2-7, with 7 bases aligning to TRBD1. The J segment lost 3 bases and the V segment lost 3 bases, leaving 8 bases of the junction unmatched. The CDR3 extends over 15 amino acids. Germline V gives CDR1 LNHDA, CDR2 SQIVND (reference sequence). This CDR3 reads CASSMNSGQNYEQYF. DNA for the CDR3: TGTGCCAGTAGTATGAATTCGGGACAGAACTACGAGCAGTACTTC.

CDR3 coding DNA: TGTGCCAGCAGCCGCGAGGGGACCCTCCAAGAGACCCAGTACTTC. Its protein product is CASSREGTLQETQYF. The V gene is TRBV7-6, the J gene TRBJ2-5, with D perhaps being TRBD1 or TRBD2 (5 bases each). V was pared by 5 bases and J by 1 base, with 14 bases between. Germline values: CDR1 SGHVS, CDR2 FNYEAQ. The CDR3 length is 15 residues. Full variable domain (rest looked up from reference TRBV7-6 and TRBJ2-5): GAGVSQSPRYKVTKRGQDVALRCDPISGHVSLYWYRQALGQGPEFLTYFNYEAQQDKSGLPNDRFSAERPEGSISTLTIQRTEQRDSAMYRCASSREGTLQETQYFGPGTRLLVL.

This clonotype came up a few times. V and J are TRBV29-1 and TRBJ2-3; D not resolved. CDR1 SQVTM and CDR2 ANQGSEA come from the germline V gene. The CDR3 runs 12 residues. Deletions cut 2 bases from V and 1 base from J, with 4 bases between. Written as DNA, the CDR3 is TGCAGCGTTGAAAAGGGCACAGATACGCAGTATTTT. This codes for CSVEKGTDTQYF.

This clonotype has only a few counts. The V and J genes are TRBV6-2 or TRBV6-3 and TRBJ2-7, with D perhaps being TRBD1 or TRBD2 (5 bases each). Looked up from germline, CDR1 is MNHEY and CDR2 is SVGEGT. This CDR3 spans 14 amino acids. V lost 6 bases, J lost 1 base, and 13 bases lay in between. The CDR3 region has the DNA TGTGCCAGCAGCCTCCGGGACGGGTCCTACGAGCAGTACTTC. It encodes CASSLRDGSYEQYF.

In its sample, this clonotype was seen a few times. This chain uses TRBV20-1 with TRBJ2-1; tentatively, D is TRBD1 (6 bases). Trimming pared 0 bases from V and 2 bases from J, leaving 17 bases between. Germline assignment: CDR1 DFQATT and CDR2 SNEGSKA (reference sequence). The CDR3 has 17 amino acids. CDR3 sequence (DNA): TGCAGTGCTAGAGATTTTTCTGCCGACAGGACCTACAATGAGCAGTTCTTC. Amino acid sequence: CSARDFSADRTYNEQFF.

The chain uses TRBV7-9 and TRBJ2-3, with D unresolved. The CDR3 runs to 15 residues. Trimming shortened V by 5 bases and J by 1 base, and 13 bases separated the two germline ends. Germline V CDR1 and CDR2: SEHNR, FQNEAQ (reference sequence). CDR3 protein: CASSPRTEGTDTQYF. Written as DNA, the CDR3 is TGTGCCAGCAGCCCCAGGACCGAGGGCACAGATACGCAGTATTTT.

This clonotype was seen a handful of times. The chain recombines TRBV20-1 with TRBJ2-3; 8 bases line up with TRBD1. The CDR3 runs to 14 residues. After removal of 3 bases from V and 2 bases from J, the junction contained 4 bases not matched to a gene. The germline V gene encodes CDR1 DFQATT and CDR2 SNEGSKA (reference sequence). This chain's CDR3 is CSARGQENTDTQYF. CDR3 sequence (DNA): TGCAGTGCTAGGGGACAGGAGAACACAGATACGCAGTATTTT.

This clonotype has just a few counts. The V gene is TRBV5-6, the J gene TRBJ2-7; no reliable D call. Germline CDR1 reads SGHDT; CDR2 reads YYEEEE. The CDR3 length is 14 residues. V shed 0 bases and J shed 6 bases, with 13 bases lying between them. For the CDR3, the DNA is TGTGCCAGCAGCTTGGGGGCCAGGCTGGGCGAGCAGTACTTC. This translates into CASSLGARLGEQYF.

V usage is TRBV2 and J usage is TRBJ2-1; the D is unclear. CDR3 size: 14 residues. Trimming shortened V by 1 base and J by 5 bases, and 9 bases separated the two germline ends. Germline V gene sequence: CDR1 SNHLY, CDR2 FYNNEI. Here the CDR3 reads CASSEGRINNEQFF. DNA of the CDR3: TGTGCCAGCAGTGAAGGACGGATAAACAATGAGCAGTTCTTC.

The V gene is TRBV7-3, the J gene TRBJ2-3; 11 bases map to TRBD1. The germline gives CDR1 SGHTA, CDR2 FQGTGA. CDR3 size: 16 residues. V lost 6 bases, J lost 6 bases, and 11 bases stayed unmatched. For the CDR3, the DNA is TGTGCCAGCAGAGCCAAACCGGGACAGGGGGAGGATACGCAGTATTTT. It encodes CASRAKPGQGEDTQYF.

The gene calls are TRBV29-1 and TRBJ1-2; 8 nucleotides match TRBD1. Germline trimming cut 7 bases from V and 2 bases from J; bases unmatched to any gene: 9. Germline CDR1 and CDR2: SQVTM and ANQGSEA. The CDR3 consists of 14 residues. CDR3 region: CSAEDRDLNYGYTF. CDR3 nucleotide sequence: TGCAGCGCCGAGGACAGGGATCTCAACTATGGCTACACCTTC.

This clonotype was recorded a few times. CDR3: CASSWTGRDADTQYF. Here the CDR3 DNA reads TGTGCCAGCAGCTGGACAGGGAGGGACGCAGATACGCAGTATTTT. The chain uses TRBV7-9 and TRBJ2-3, with a weak D call TRBD1 (8 bases). The CDR3 has 15 residues. The V gene's germline CDR1 is SEHNR and CDR2 FQNEAQ (reference sequence). V was pared by 4 bases and J by 4 bases, with 15 bases between.

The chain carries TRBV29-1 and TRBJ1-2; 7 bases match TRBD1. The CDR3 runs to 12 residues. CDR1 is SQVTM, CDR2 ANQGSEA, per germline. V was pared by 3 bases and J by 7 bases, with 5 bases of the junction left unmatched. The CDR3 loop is CSVEQGEVGYTF. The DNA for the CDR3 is TGCAGCGTTGAGCAGGGGGAAGTTGGCTACACCTTC.

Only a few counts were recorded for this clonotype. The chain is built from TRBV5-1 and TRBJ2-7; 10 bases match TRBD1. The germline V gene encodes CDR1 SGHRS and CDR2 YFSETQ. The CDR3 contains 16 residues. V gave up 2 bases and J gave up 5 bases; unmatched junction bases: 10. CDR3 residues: CASSLTGTGDVHEQYF. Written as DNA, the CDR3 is TGCGCCAGCAGCTTAACCGGGACAGGGGACGTACACGAGCAGTACTTC.

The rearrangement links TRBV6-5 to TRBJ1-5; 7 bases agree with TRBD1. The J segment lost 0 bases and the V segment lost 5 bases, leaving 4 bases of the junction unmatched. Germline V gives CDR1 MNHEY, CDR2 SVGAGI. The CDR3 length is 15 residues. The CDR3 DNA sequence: TGTGCCAGCAGTACCCACAGGGGTAGCAATCAGCCCCAGCATTTT. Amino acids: CASSTHRGSNQPQHF.

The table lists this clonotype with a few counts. The DNA for the CDR3 is TGTGCCACCAGTGATTCGCCATGGACGGGGGAGGGAGAGACCCAGTACTTC. This sequence encodes CATSDSPWTGEGETQYF. This chain joins TRBV24-1 and TRBJ2-5; 7 nucleotides line up with TRBD2. V lost 2 bases and J lost 4; bases outside the gene matches: 12. There are 17 residues in the CDR3. CDR1 and CDR2 (germline): KGHDR, SFDVKD.